The 28 T cell receptor beta chains below come from one sample, sequenced in a study of T cells in Graves' hyperthyroidism and ophthalmopathy. Amplification targeted TCR beta CDR3 regions from RNA transcripts. The HTBI primer set drove a first-round RT-PCR of the TCR CDR3. TCRdb re-called the multiplex PCR reads through MiXCR, storing one row per CDR3 protein. The sample lists about 510,000 distinct CDR3 sequences; about 14% were seen once. The sequencing input was blood. All receptors derive from a woman aged 40 to 50 with Graves' hyperthyroidism.

This clonotype was seen ten or more times. The chain is built from TRBV20-1 and TRBJ2-7; D could derive from TRBD1 or TRBD2 (7 bases each). The CDR3 spans 14 residues. Trimming took 5 bases from V and 2 from J, leaving 16 bases between them. CDR1 is DFQATT and CDR2 is SNEGSKA in the germline V gene (reference sequence). Here the CDR3 DNA reads TGCAGTGCTCAGGGGGGGACGGATCCCTACGAGCAGTACTTC. Translated: CSAQGGTDPYEQYF.

The V and J genes are TRBV9 and TRBJ2-3; 9 bases are a match to TRBD1. V was clipped by 3 bases and J by 4 bases; unmatched bases: 3. The CDR3 runs to 14 residues. CDR1 is SGDLS, CDR2 YYNGEE, per germline. The CDR3 reads CASSADRGSDTQYF. The CDR3 DNA follows: TGTGCCAGCAGCGCCGACAGGGGGTCAGATACGCAGTATTTT.

This clonotype was recorded at least ten times. This chain joins TRBV7-2 and TRBJ2-7; 8 nucleotides align to TRBD2. Germline V gene data show CDR1 as SGHTA and CDR2 as FQGNSA. There are 16 residues in the CDR3. The ends lost 2 bases at V and 5 bases at J; junction bases unmatched: 11. Written as DNA, the CDR3 is TGTGCCAGCAGCTTAAACAGGGTAAGCGGGAGTGACGAGCAGTACTTC. It encodes CASSLNRVSGSDEQYF.

This clonotype appeared many times. This chain connects TRBV7-6 to TRBJ2-7; 8 bases agree with TRBD1. The trim removed 5 bases at V and 3 bases at J, leaving 6 bases unmatched. In germline, CDR1 is SGHVS, CDR2 FNYEAQ. The CDR3 spans 14 residues. CDR3 coding DNA: TGTGCCAGCAGCAAAACAGGGGGATACTACGAGCAGTACTTC. It yields the protein CASSKTGGYYEQYF.

This clonotype was detected ten times or more. The genes are TRBV18 and TRBJ2-1; the D gene is possibly TRBD2 (5 bases). This CDR3 spans 17 amino acids. V shed 0 bases and J shed 6 bases, with 18 bases lying between them. CDR1 and CDR2 (germline): KGHSH, LQKENI. This CDR3 is CASSPPGIARFSNEQFF. The DNA for the CDR3 is TGTGCCAGCTCACCACCGGGGATAGCGAGATTTAGCAATGAGCAGTTCTTC.

In its sample, this clonotype was seen a few times. The V and J genes are TRBV12-3 or TRBV12-4 and TRBJ1-5; 7 bases match TRBD1. Trimming took 4 bases from V and 6 from J; bases not matched to a gene: 6. CDR3 size: 14 residues. CDR3 sequence: CASSSNRGIQPQHF. The DNA of the CDR3 is TGTGCCAGCAGTTCGAACAGGGGCATTCAGCCCCAGCATTTT.

This clonotype appeared a few times. The gene calls are TRBV5-6 and TRBJ2-3; 7 positions agree with TRBD1. The CDR3 sequence is 16 residues long. The germline V gene has CDR1 SGHDT and CDR2 YYEEEE. V lost 0 bases to trimming and J lost 4 bases; unmatched junction nucleotides: 8. CDR3: CASSLAGTATSDTQYF. The CDR3 DNA is TGTGCCAGCAGCTTGGCAGGGACAGCGACATCAGATACGCAGTATTTT.

This clonotype appeared a few times. The chain joins TRBV7-3 to TRBJ2-1, with D unresolved. Germline CDR1 is SGHTA and CDR2 is FQGTGA. Trimming took 4 bases from V and 0 from J, leaving 16 bases between them. The CDR3 runs 17 residues. CDR3 in DNA: TGTGCCAGCAGCTCAGACAACACTCGTAGCTCCTACAATGAGCAGTTCTTC. Its translation is CASSSDNTRSSYNEQFF.

The rearrangement links TRBV5-5 to TRBJ1-5, with D possibly matching TRBD1 (5 bases). The germline V gene encodes CDR1 SGHKS and CDR2 YYEKEE (reference sequence). V was pared by 1 base and J by 0 bases, with 14 bases between. The CDR3 spans 17 residues. Here the CDR3 DNA reads TGTGCCAGCAGCTTGCGACCTCCTGGGGGTAGCAATCAGCCCCAGCATTTT. It yields the protein CASSLRPPGGSNQPQHF.

There are many counts of this clonotype. The genes are TRBV10-3 and TRBJ2-7; no clear D gene. This CDR3 comprises 13 residues. The germline V gene encodes CDR1 ENHRY and CDR2 SYGVKD. Trimming shortened V by 5 bases and J by 4 bases, and 12 bases separated the two germline ends. CDR3 loop: CAISYSQRYEQYF. CDR3 nucleotides: TGTGCCATCAGTTACTCACAGAGATACGAGCAGTACTTC.

This clonotype was counted only a few times. CDR3 protein: CASSLAVSGLPYF. The CDR3 DNA is TGTGCCAGCAGTTTAGCGGTTAGCGGCCTCCCCTACTTC. The genes are TRBV12-3 or TRBV12-4 and TRBJ2-5; D is possibly TRBD2 (6 bases). CDR3 length equals 13 residues. Trimming removed 0 bases from V and 14 bases from J, with 16 bases in between.

The chain has TRBV7-9 and TRBJ1-4; TRBD1 agrees at 7 bases. Per germline, CDR1 SEHNR and CDR2 FQNEAQ (reference sequence). The J segment lost 6 bases and the V segment lost 3 bases, leaving 7 bases of the junction unmatched. The CDR3 has 15 residues. The CDR3 nucleotides read TGTGCCAGCAGCTTTAAGACAGGGAGGGATGAAAAACTGTTTTTT. This gives the protein CASSFKTGRDEKLFF.

Many counts were recorded for this clonotype. V gene TRBV20-1 combines with J gene TRBJ2-5, with D perhaps matching TRBD1 (5 bases). V lost 0 bases, J lost 1 base, and 15 bases lay in between. Germline loops: CDR1 DFQATT, CDR2 SNEGSKA (reference sequence). The CDR3 totals 16 residues. CDR3 DNA sequence: TGCAGTGCTAGAGACCCGACTCAGGGTCTCCAAGAGACCCAGTACTTC. This codes for CSARDPTQGLQETQYF.

This chain connects TRBV2 to TRBJ2-5; 7 positions match TRBD2. The germline V gene encodes CDR1 SNHLY and CDR2 FYNNEI. With V trimmed by 8 bases and J by 5 bases, 8 bases remained unmatched. The CDR3 is 13 residues long. The CDR3 spells CASRGVKEETQYF. The CDR3 DNA reads as TGTGCCAGCCGGGGGGTCAAGGAGGAGACCCAGTACTTC.

A remark on this clonotype: Given a much more abundant clone one base away, this may be a read error. The J gene is TRBJ2-7, the V gene TRBV6-5; TRBD1 matches at 9 bases. With 4 bases clipped from V and 0 bases from J, the junction kept 4 bases outside the gene matches. The CDR3 is made up of 15 amino acids. In germline, CDR1 is MNHEY, CDR2 SVGAGI. The DNA of the CDR3 is TGTGCCAGCAGTTTCGGGACAGGGTTCTCCTACGAGCAGTACTTC. Translation gives CASSFGTGFSYEQYF.

This clonotype was counted a few times. A much larger clone lies one base from this, so it may be a read error. This likely comes from a read error, as the CDR3 has no conserved phenylalanine or tryptophan at its end. V is TRBV6-5 and J is TRBJ2-1; 9 nucleotides agree with TRBD1. Germline-derived CDR1 and CDR2 are MNHEY and SVGAGI. The CDR3 runs 15 residues. V lost 4 bases, J lost 4 bases, and 5 bases stayed unmatched. The CDR3 DNA reads as TGTGCCAGCAGTTCAACCGGGACAGGGTACAATGAGCAGTTCTCC. Encoded protein: CASSSTGTGYNEQFS.

At least ten counts were recorded for this clonotype. The V call is TRBV25-1, the J call TRBJ2-7; D remains unclear. Germline CDR1 and CDR2: MGHDK and SYGVNS. This CDR3 contains 14 residues. V was cut by 4 bases and J by 3 bases, with 13 bases left in between. Here the CDR3 reads CASSGNNWDYEQYF. The CDR3 DNA reads as TGTGCCAGCAGTGGAAACAATTGGGACTACGAGCAGTACTTC.

This clonotype was picked up a small number of times. The chain couples TRBV4-1 to TRBJ1-6; 11 bases map to TRBD1. Unmatched junction bases numbered 2, after V lost 1 base and J lost 9 bases. Germline V gene lookup returns CDR1 MGHRA and CDR2 YSYEKL. The CDR3 has 15 amino acids. The CDR3 nucleotides are TGCGCCAGCAGCCAAGTCGGACAGGGGGCTTCACCCCTCCACTTT. Protein product: CASSQVGQGASPLHF.

This clonotype has ten or more counts. The chain employs TRBV6-1 and TRBJ2-7; either TRBD1 or TRBD2 may fit D (6 bases each). The CDR3 covers 15 residues. Germline CDR1 MNHNS, CDR2 SASEGT. The ends were cut back, 5 bases at V and 1 base at J, with 15 bases in the middle. CDR3 sequence: CASSSGAVGSYEQYF. CDR3 in DNA: TGTGCCAGCAGTTCGGGGGCGGTAGGGTCCTACGAGCAGTACTTC.

This clonotype has a count of ten or more. The chain links TRBV5-1 to TRBJ1-1, with D unresolved. The CDR3 totals 13 residues. With 7 bases removed from V and 0 bases from J, the gap between germline ends came to 10 bases. Germline V CDR1 and CDR2: SGHRS, YFSETQ. CDR3 DNA: TGCGCCAGCCACCGGGTGGTGAACACTGAAGCTTTCTTT. Translation gives CASHRVVNTEAFF.

The gene calls are TRBV7-3 and TRBJ2-1; 14 bases are shared with TRBD2. The CDR3 is 16 residues long. In germline, CDR1 is SGHTA, CDR2 FQGTGA. Trimming cost V 2 bases and J 4 bases; bases outside gene matches: 1. Written as DNA, the CDR3 is TGTGCCAGCAGCTTATGGACTAGCGGGAGGTACAATGAGCAGTTCTTC. Amino acids: CASSLWTSGRYNEQFF.

In its sample, this clonotype was seen many times. The V call is TRBV7-6, the J call TRBJ2-3; no firm D call. V gave up 5 bases and J gave up 7 bases, with 10 bases separating them. This CDR3 contains 12 residues. CDR1 and CDR2 from the germline V gene are SGHVS and FNYEAQ. CDR3 protein: CASSVRENTQYF. The CDR3 region has the DNA TGTGCCAGCAGCGTTAGGGAAAATACGCAGTATTTT. Supplemented by reference TRBV7-6 and TRBJ2-3, the full variable domain reads GAGVSQSPRYKVTKRGQDVALRCDPISGHVSLYWYRQALGQGPEFLTYFNYEAQQDKSGLPNDRFSAERPEGSISTLTIQRTEQRDSAMYRCASSVRENTQYFGPGTRLTVL.

This clonotype has ten or more counts. The rearrangement links TRBV24-1 to TRBJ2-1, with 9 positions matching TRBD2. The CDR3 is 14 residues long. In germline, CDR1 is KGHDR, CDR2 SFDVKD. The V gene end was trimmed by 3 bases and the J gene end by 10 bases; junction bases not matched to a gene: 6. In DNA form, the CDR3 reads TGTGCCACCAGTGATCCAGGACTAGCGTTCGAGCAGTTCTTC. Protein product: CATSDPGLAFEQFF.

This clonotype was recorded at least ten times. This chain connects TRBV9 to TRBJ2-3; D is perhaps TRBD2 (5 bases). Between the trimmed V and J ends, which lost 4 bases and 2 bases, there was a span of 8 bases. CDR1 and CDR2 (germline): SGDLS, YYNGEE. This CDR3 is built from 13 residues. CDR3 loop: CASSPGYTDTQYF. CDR3 DNA: TGTGCCAGCAGCCCGGGGTACACAGATACGCAGTATTTT.

This clonotype was seen ten or more times. The gene calls are TRBV6-1 and TRBJ1-1, with 8 bases lining up with TRBD1. J was trimmed by 1 base and V by 8 bases; bases with no gene match: 9. This CDR3 spans 15 amino acids. The germline V gene encodes CDR1 MNHNS and CDR2 SASEGT. This CDR3 is CASFSGQGANTEAFF. As DNA, the CDR3 is TGTGCCAGCTTTTCTGGGCAGGGGGCGAACACTGAAGCTTTCTTT.

The sample holds a few counts of this clonotype. The V and J genes are TRBV5-1 and TRBJ2-1; unclear D gene. The CDR3 runs 14 residues. Trimming pared 0 bases from V and 6 bases from J, leaving 10 bases between. Germline values: CDR1 SGHRS, CDR2 YFSETQ. Here the CDR3 reads CASSLGDRSNEQFF. As DNA, the CDR3 is TGCGCCAGCAGCTTGGGAGACCGGTCCAATGAGCAGTTCTTC. Using reference TRBV5-1 and TRBJ2-1 for the parts outside the CDR3, the full variable domain is KAGVTQTPRYLIKTRGQQVTLSCSPISGHRSVSWYQQTPGQGLQFLFEYFSETQRNKGNFPGRFSGRQFSNSRSEMNVSTLELGDSALYLCASSLGDRSNEQFFGPGTRLTVL.

Ten or more counts support this clonotype. The gene calls are TRBV5-1 and TRBJ1-6, with 7 bases aligning to TRBD1. With V trimmed by 4 bases and J by 6 bases, 7 bases remained unmatched. Germline V CDR1 and CDR2: SGHRS, YFSETQ. The CDR3 has 15 residues. In DNA form, the CDR3 reads TGCGCCAGCAGCCCCGAAGGGACAGTTAATTCACCCCTCCACTTT. Encoded protein: CASSPEGTVNSPLHF.

The genes are TRBV19 and TRBJ2-1; 11 bases line up with TRBD2. This CDR3 has 14 residues. The V segment lost 10 bases and the J segment 4 bases; nucleotides outside the gene matches: 6. Germline assignment: CDR1 LNHDA and CDR2 SQIVND (reference sequence). The CDR3 protein is CATGLAGRYNEQFF. The CDR3 nucleotides are TGTGCCACCGGACTAGCGGGTAGATACAATGAGCAGTTCTTC.